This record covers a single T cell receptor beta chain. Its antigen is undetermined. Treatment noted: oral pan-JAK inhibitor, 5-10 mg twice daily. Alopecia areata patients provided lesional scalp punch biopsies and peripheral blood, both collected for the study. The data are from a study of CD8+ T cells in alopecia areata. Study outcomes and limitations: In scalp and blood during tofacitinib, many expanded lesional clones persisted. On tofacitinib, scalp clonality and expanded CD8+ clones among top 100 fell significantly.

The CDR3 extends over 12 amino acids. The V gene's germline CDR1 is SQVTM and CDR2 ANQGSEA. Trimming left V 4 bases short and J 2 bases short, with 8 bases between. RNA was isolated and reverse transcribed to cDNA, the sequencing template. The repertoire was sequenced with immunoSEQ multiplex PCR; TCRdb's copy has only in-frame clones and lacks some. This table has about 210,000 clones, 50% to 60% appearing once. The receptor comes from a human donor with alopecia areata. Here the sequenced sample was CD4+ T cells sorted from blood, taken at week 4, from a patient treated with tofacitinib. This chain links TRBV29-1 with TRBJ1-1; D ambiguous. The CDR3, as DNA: TGCAGCGTTGCGGGTCAAAACACTGAAGCTTTCTTT. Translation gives CSVAGQNTEAFF.